Listed below are T cell receptor beta chains from one sample, sequenced in a study of shared clonotypes between healthy human individuals. Repertoires were generated with immunoSEQ multiplex PCR, while TCRdb's copy carries only in-frame clones and drops some. This table has some 1,600,000 clones, around 98% appearing once. Sequencing was carried out using naive CD4+ T cells sorted from blood. The receptor source for this set is a man aged 25 to 45 in good health. Both conserved end residues are part of each CDR3. A D gene is named only where the DNA matches it firmly. Some rows have no size entry. The others give once, few or many, or a class for an expanded clone.

CDR3aa	CDR3nt	d_gene	len	abundance	v_gene	j_gene
CATSRGQQAGGVDTQYF	TGTGCCACCAGCAGAGGGCAACAAGCGGGAGGGGTAGATACGCAGTATTTT	TRBD2	17	once	TRBV15	TRBJ2-3
CASRPTREGYGYTF	TGTGCCAGCAGACCAACAAGGGAAGGCTATGGCTACACCTTC	.	14	.	TRBV28	TRBJ1-2
CASSPREDEQFF	TGTGCCAGCTCACCACGGGAAGATGAGCAGTTCTTC	.	12	.	TRBV18	TRBJ2-1
CASSPQVDNPREYF	TGTGCCAGCTCACCACAAGTGGACAACCCCAGGGAGTACTTC	.	14	.	TRBV18	TRBJ2-7
CASSPLSTGRSYEQYF	TGTGCCAGCTCACCACTCTCGACAGGCCGCTCCTACGAGCAGTACTTC	.	16	.	TRBV18	TRBJ2-7
CASSPITTGISYEQYF	TGTGCCAGCAGCCCAATTACTACAGGAATCTCCTACGAGCAGTACTTC	.	16	.	TRBV5-5	TRBJ2-7
CASSRGSNEKLFF	TGTGCTAGCAGCCGCGGGTCTAATGAAAAACTGTTTTTT	.	13	.	TRBV7-7	TRBJ1-4
CASSQTAGADQPQHF	TGCGCCAGCAGCCAAACCGCGGGGGCCGATCAGCCCCAGCATTTT	.	15	.	TRBV4-3	TRBJ1-5
CASSSVGFNQPQHF	TGTGCCAGCAGCTCAGTGGGGTTCAATCAGCCCCAGCATTTT	.	14	.	TRBV7-2	TRBJ1-5
CASSFPGGQREGRFNEQFF	TGTGCCAGCAGCTTCCCAGGGGGACAGCGGGAGGGAAGGTTCAATGAGCAGTTCTTC	TRBD2	19	once	TRBV9	TRBJ2-1
CASRLAGAGGRETQYF	TGTGCCAGCAGACTAGCGGGAGCGGGAGGGCGGGAGACCCAGTACTTC	TRBD2	16	.	TRBV28	TRBJ2-5
CASSPPSGDGNQPQHF	TGTGCCAGCTCACCACCCTCAGGGGATGGGAATCAGCCCCAGCATTTT	.	16	.	TRBV18	TRBJ1-5
CSVVRTSGRVNTDTQYF	TGCAGCGTTGTGAGGACTAGCGGGAGAGTAAACACAGATACGCAGTATTTT	TRBD2	17	.	TRBV29-1	TRBJ2-3